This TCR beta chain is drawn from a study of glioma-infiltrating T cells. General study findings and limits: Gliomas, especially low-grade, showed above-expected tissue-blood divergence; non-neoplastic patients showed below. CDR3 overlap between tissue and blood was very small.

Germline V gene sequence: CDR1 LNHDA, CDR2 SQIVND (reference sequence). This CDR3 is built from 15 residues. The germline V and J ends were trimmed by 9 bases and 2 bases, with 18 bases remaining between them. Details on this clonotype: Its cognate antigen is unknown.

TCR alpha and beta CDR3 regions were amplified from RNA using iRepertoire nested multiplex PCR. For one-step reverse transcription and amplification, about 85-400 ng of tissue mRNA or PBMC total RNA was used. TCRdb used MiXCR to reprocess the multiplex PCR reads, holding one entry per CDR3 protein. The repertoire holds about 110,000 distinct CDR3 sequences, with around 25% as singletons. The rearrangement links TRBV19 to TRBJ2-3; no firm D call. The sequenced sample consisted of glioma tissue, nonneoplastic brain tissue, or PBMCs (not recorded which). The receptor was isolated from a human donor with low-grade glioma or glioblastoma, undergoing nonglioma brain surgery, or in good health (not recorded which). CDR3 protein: CASRPRALNTDTQYF. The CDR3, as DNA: TGTGCCAGCCGTCCCCGGGCCTTAAACACAGATACGCAGTATTTT.